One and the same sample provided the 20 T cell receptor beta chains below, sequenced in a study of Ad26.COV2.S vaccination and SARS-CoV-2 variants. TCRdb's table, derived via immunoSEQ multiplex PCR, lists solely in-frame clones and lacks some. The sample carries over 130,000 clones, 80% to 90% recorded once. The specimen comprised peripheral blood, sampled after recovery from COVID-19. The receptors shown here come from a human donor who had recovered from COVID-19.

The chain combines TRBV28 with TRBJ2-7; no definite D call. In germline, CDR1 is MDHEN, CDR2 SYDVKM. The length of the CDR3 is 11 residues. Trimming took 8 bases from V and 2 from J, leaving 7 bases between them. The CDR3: CASALAYEQYF. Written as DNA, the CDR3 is TGTGCCAGCGCCTTGGCCTACGAGCAGTACTTC.

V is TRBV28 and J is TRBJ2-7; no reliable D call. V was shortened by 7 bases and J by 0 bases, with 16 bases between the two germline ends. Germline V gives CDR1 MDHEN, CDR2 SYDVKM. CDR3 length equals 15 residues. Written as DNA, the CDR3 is TGTGCCAGCACCTCTTTGGGCACGTCCTCCTACGAGCAGTACTTC. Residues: CASTSLGTSSYEQYF.

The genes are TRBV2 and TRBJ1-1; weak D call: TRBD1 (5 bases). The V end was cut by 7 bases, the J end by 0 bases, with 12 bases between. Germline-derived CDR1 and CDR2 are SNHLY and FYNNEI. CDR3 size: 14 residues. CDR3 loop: CASTREGVNTEAFF. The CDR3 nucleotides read TGTGCCAGCACCCGCGAAGGGGTGAACACTGAAGCTTTCTTT.

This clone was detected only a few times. The DNA of the CDR3 is TGCGCCAGCAGGGACAGGGGGCCGGATTCACCCCTCCACTTT. It specifies CASRDRGPDSPLHF. The rearrangement joins TRBV10-1 to TRBJ1-6; 11 nucleotides align to TRBD1. The germline V gene encodes CDR1 WNHNN and CDR2 SYGVQD (reference sequence). V lost 6 bases to trimming and J lost 8 bases; unmatched junction nucleotides: 3. The CDR3 runs 14 residues.

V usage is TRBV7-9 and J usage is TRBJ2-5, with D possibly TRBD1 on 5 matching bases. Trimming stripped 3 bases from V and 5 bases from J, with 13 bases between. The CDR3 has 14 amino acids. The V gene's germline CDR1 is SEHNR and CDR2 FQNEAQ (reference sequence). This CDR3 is CASSFGQGRETQYF. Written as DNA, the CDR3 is TGTGCCAGCAGCTTCGGTCAGGGTAGGGAGACCCAGTACTTC. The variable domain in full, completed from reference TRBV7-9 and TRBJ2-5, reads DTGVSQNPRHKITKRGQNVTFRCDPISEHNRLYWYRQTLGQGPEFLTYFQNEAQLEKSRLLSDRFSAERPKGSFSTLEIQRTEQGDSAMYLCASSFGQGRETQYFGPGTRLLVL.

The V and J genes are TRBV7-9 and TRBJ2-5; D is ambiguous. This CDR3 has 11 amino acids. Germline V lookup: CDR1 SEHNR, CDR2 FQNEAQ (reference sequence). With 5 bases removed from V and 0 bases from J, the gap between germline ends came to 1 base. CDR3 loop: CASSDQETQYF. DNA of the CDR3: TGTGCCAGCAGCGACCAAGAGACCCAGTACTTC. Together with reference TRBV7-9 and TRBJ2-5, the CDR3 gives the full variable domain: DTGVSQNPRHKITKRGQNVTFRCDPISEHNRLYWYRQTLGQGPEFLTYFQNEAQLEKSRLLSDRFSAERPKGSFSTLEIQRTEQGDSAMYLCASSDQETQYFGPGTRLLVL.

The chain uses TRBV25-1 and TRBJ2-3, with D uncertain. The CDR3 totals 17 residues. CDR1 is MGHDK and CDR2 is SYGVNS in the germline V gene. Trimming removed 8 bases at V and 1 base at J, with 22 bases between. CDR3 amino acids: CASGSTQVVAGTDTQYF. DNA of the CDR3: TGTGCCAGCGGATCTACTCAAGTCGTTGCGGGCACAGATACGCAGTATTTT. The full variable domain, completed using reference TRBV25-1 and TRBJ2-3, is EADIYQTPRYLVIGTGKKITLECSQTMGHDKMYWYQQDPGMELHLIHYSYGVNSTEKGDLSSESTVSRIRTEHFPLTLESARPSHTSQYLCASGSTQVVAGTDTQYFGPGTRLTVL.

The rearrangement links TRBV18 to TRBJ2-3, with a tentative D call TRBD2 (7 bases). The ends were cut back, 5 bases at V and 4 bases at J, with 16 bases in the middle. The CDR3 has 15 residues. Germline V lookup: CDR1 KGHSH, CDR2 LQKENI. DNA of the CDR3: TGTGCCAGCTCATCCCTAGGGGGGGCAGCAGATACGCAGTATTTT. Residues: CASSSLGGAADTQYF.

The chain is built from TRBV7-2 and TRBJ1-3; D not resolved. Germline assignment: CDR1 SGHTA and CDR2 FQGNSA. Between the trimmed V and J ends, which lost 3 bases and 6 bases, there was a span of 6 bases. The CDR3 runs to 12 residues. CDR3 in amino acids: CASSFTENTIYF. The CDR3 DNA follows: TGTGCCAGCAGCTTTACAGAAAACACCATATATTTT.

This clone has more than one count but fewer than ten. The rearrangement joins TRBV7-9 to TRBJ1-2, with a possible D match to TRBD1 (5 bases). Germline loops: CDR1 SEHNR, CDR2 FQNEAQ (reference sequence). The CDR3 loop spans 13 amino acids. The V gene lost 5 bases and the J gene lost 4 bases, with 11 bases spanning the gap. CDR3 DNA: TGTGCCAGCAGCCAGGGATACTTCTATGGCTACACCTTC. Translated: CASSQGYFYGYTF.

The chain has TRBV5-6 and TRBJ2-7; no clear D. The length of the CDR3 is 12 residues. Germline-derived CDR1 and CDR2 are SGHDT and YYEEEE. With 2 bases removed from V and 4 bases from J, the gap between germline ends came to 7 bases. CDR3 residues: CASSLESYEQYF. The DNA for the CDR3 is TGTGCCAGCAGCTTAGAGAGTTACGAGCAGTACTTC.

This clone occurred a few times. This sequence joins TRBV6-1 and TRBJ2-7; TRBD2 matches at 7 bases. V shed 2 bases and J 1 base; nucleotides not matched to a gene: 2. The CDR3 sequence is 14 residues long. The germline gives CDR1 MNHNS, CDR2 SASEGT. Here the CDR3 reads CASSERGGSYEQYF. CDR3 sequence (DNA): TGTGCCAGCAGTGAAAGGGGAGGGTCCTACGAGCAGTACTTC.

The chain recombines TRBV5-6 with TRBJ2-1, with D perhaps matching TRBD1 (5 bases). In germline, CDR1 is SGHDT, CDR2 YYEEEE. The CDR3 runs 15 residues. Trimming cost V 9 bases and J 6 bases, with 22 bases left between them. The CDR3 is CATQLGQGLGNEQFF. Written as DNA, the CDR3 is TGTGCCACCCAGCTTGGGCAGGGTCTGGGCAATGAGCAGTTCTTC.

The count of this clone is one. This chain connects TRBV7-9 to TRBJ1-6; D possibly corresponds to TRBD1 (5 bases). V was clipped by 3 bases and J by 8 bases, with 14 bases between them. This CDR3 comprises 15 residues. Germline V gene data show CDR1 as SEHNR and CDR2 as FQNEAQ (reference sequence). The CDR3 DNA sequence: TGTGCCAGCAGCTTGAGGGGAGGTTTCGATTCACCCCTCCACTTT. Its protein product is CASSLRGGFDSPLHF. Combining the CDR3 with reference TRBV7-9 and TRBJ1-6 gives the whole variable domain DTGVSQNPRHKITKRGQNVTFRCDPISEHNRLYWYRQTLGQGPEFLTYFQNEAQLEKSRLLSDRFSAERPKGSFSTLEIQRTEQGDSAMYLCASSLRGGFDSPLHFGNGTRLTVT.

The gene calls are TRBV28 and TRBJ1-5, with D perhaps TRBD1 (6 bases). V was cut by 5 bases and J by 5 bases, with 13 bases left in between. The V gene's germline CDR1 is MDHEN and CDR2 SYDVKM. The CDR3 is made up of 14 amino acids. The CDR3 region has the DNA TGTGCCAGCAGTGATACAGGGAACCATCAGCCCCAGCATTTT. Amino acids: CASSDTGNHQPQHF.

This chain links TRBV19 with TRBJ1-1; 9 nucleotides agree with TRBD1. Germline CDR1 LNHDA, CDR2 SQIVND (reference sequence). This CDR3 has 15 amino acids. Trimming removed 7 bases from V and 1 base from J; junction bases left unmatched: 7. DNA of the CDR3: TGTGCCAGTATCACAGGGGGCAGGGGGAACACTGAAGCTTTCTTT. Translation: CASITGGRGNTEAFF.

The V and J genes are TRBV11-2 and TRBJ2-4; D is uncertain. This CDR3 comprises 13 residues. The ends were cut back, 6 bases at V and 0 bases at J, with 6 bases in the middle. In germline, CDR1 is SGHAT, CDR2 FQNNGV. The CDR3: CASRTLAKNIQYF. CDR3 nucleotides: TGTGCCAGCAGGACACTAGCCAAAAACATTCAGTACTTC.

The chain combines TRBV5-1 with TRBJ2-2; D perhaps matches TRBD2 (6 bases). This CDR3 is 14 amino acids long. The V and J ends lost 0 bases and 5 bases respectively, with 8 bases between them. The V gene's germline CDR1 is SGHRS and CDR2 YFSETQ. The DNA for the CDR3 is TGCGCCAGCAGCTTGGTGGAGGGGACCGGGGAGCTGTTTTTT. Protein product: CASSLVEGTGELFF. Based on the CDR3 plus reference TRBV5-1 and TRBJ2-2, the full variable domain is KAGVTQTPRYLIKTRGQQVTLSCSPISGHRSVSWYQQTPGQGLQFLFEYFSETQRNKGNFPGRFSGRQFSNSRSEMNVSTLELGDSALYLCASSLVEGTGELFFGEGSRLTVL.

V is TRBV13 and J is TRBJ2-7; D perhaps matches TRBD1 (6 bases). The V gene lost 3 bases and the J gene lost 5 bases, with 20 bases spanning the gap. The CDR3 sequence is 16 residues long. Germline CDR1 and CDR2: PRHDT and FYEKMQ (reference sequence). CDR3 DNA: TGTGCCAGCAGCTTCCCCTGGACTGGGGGCGTAGACGAGCAGTACTTC. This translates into CASSFPWTGGVDEQYF.

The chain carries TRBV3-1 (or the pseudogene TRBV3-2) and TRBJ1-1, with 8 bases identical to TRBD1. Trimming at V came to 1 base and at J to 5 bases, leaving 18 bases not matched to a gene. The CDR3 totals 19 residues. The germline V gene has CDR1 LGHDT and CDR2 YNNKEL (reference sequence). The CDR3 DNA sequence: TGTGCCAGCAGCCAAGCCCCCCAAAGACAGGGGCGACGAAAGACTGAAGCTTTCTTT. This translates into CASSQAPQRQGRRKTEAFF.